The 16 T cell receptor beta chains in this list originate from one sample, sequenced in a study of cytomegalovirus exposure and HLA in healthy donors. The study ran its PCR with 60 Vbeta and 13 Jbeta primers. Only in-frame clones appear in the TCRdb table, and some are missing; sequencing was by immunoSEQ multiplex PCR. Of 200,000 to 250,000 clones listed, almost 80% are singletons. The sample taken for sequencing was PBMCs. These receptors all stem from a male donor in good health and CMV-seronegative.

This rearrangement joins TRBV6-5 to TRBJ1-3, with 8 bases that match TRBD1. V shed 0 bases and J 3 bases; nucleotides not matched to a gene: 1. The CDR3 totals 15 residues. Germline V gives CDR1 MNHEY, CDR2 SVGAGI. The CDR3 sequence is CASSYSGQVGNTIYF. The CDR3 DNA reads as TGTGCCAGCAGTTACTCGGGACAGGTTGGAAACACCATATATTTT.

This clone was seen once. The chain is built from TRBV11-2 and TRBJ2-2; D perhaps matches TRBD1 (5 bases). The CDR3 sequence is 14 residues long. V shed 5 bases and J shed 3 bases, with 10 bases lying between them. Germline CDR1 and CDR2: SGHAT and FQNNGV. CDR3 coding DNA: TGTGCCAGCAGCCATAGGACATACACCGGGGAGCTGTTTTTT. This gives the protein CASSHRTYTGELFF.

The rearrangement joins TRBV27 to TRBJ2-7; D is uncertain. Germline loops: CDR1 MNHEY, CDR2 SMNVEV (reference sequence). V lost 3 bases and J lost 0, with 6 bases in between. This CDR3 has 13 residues. The CDR3 loop is CASSFASSYEQYF. The CDR3 bases are TGTGCCAGCAGTTTCGCCAGCTCCTACGAGCAGTACTTC.

The rearrangement links TRBV28 to TRBJ1-2; D is perhaps TRBD1 (6 bases). Per germline, CDR1 MDHEN and CDR2 SYDVKM. The germline V and J ends were trimmed by 6 bases and 8 bases, with 19 bases remaining between them. This CDR3 spans 14 amino acids. CDR3 region: CASSPPVQGGGYTF. DNA for the CDR3: TGTGCCAGCAGCCCACCCGTACAGGGAGGGGGCTACACCTTC.

The chain is built from TRBV5-4 and TRBJ1-1; no clear D gene. The CDR3 consists of 12 residues. Trimming stripped 3 bases from V and 7 bases from J, with 10 bases between. Germline V gives CDR1 SGHNT, CDR2 YYREEE (reference sequence). CDR3 nucleotides: TGTGCCAGCAGCTCCCAGAGACTTGAAGCTTTCTTT. Protein product: CASSSQRLEAFF.

The chain links TRBV5-1 to TRBJ1-1, with 8 bases fitting TRBD1. From germline, CDR1 is SGHRS and CDR2 YFSETQ. The junction had 7 bases not matched to a gene; V was cut back by 6 bases and J by 3 bases. The CDR3 consists of 14 residues. CDR3 region: CASNDRGRDTEAFF. DNA of the CDR3: TGCGCCAGCAATGACAGGGGAAGGGACACTGAAGCTTTCTTT.

This clone appeared once. The V and J genes are TRBV7-3 and TRBJ2-2; 9 bases are a match to TRBD1. V shed 6 bases, J shed 6 bases, and the junction held 5 bases outside the gene matches. The CDR3 has 14 amino acids. The germline gives CDR1 SGHTA, CDR2 FQGTGA. The CDR3: CASRPRQGAGELFF. CDR3 DNA: TGTGCCAGCAGACCACGACAGGGGGCCGGGGAGCTGTTTTTT.

This clone has a single count. The chain joins TRBV11-2 to TRBJ2-7, with D unclear. Germline V gene sequence: CDR1 SGHAT, CDR2 FQNNGV. This CDR3 contains 12 residues. V gave up 3 bases and J gave up 3 bases, with 6 bases separating them. CDR3 bases: TGTGCCAGCAGCTTTACCAGCTACGAGCAGTACTTC. Its protein product is CASSFTSYEQYF.

V and J are TRBV7-3 and TRBJ2-1; TRBD2 might be the D (6 bases). V gave up 1 base and J gave up 8 bases, with 15 bases separating them. Germline-derived CDR1 and CDR2 are SGHTA and FQGTGA. This CDR3 has 15 amino acids. The CDR3 loop reads CASSLNGGTRDEQFF. The DNA for the CDR3 is TGTGCCAGCAGCTTAAACGGCGGGACGCGAGATGAGCAGTTCTTC.

This chain links TRBV6-1 with TRBJ1-5; 7 bases line up with TRBD1. The V segment lost 11 bases and the J segment 3 bases; nucleotides outside the gene matches: 7. This CDR3 comprises 13 residues. Germline V lookup: CDR1 MNHNS, CDR2 SASEGT. The CDR3 coding sequence is TGTGCCGGGAACAGGGGAAACAATCAGCCCCAGCATTTT. This gives the protein CAGNRGNNQPQHF.

The rearrangement joins TRBV19 to TRBJ2-5, with 8 nucleotides matching TRBD2. V was pared by 1 base and J by 5 bases, with 6 bases of the junction left unmatched. Germline CDR1 reads LNHDA; CDR2 reads SQIVND (reference sequence). The CDR3 length is 15 residues. The CDR3 coding sequence is TGTGCCAGTAGTATAGGTAGCGGGACGGCGGAGACCCAGTACTTC. Residues: CASSIGSGTAETQYF.

The gene calls are TRBV9 and TRBJ2-2, with 10 bases identical to TRBD2. Unmatched junction bases numbered 4, after V lost 4 bases and J lost 4 bases. This CDR3 is 15 amino acids long. Germline assignment: CDR1 SGDLS and CDR2 YYNGEE. The CDR3 nucleotides read TGTGCCAGCAGCCCCCCTAGCGGGGGCACCGGGGAGCTGTTTTTT. Its protein product is CASSPPSGGTGELFF.

V gene TRBV5-6 combines with J gene TRBJ2-3; D might be TRBD2 (6 bases). V shed 4 bases and J shed 7 bases, with 19 bases lying between them. Per the germline V gene, CDR1 is SGHDT and CDR2 is YYEEEE. The CDR3 loop spans 15 amino acids. CDR3 region: CASSVLRGAAYTQYF. The CDR3 nucleotides read TGTGCCAGCAGCGTCTTGCGGGGTGCCGCGTATACGCAGTATTTT.

CDR3 protein: CASSEELAGGGSEQFF. The CDR3 nucleotides read TGCGCCAGCAGTGAAGAACTAGCGGGAGGGGGGAGTGAGCAGTTCTTC. This chain uses TRBV10-1 with TRBJ2-1, with 13 bases lining up with TRBD2. CDR3 length equals 16 residues. The germline V gene has CDR1 WNHNN and CDR2 SYGVQD (reference sequence). V shed 3 bases and J 9 bases; nucleotides not matched to a gene: 8.

This chain links TRBV19 with TRBJ2-5; 10 bases are shared with TRBD1. The DNA end is more similar to TRBJ2-7, so the J call may be wrong. This CDR3 is built from 15 residues. Germline CDR1 is LNHDA and CDR2 is SQIVND (reference sequence). As DNA, the CDR3 is TGTGCCAGTAGTATAGTTGGGACAGGGGCCTACGAGCAGTACTTC. It encodes CASSIVGTGAYEQYF.

The chain uses TRBV5-1 and TRBJ2-7; TRBD2 aligns across 11 bases. Germline CDR1 SGHRS, CDR2 YFSETQ. The CDR3 loop spans 15 amino acids. V was pared by 3 bases and J by 2 bases, with 4 bases of the junction left unmatched. Written as DNA, the CDR3 is TGCGCCAGCAGCTCACTAGCGGGAGCAACCTACGAGCAGTACTTC. Translation gives CASSSLAGATYEQYF.